The 27 T cell receptor beta chains presented below share a single source sample, sequenced in a study of blood T cells in healthy people across ages. Combining a sample-barcoded 5' primer with a J-beta primer mix, a second PCR ran for 7 to 11 cycles. TCRdb independently ran MiXCR on the 5' RACE reads; one entry per CDR3 protein. This sample has approximately 810,000 distinct CDR3 sequences, with around 36% found just once. Sample: blood. Receptors were obtained from a man younger than 35 in good health.

This sequence joins TRBV14 and TRBJ1-1, with TRBD1 as a possible D gene (6 bases). This CDR3 is built from 16 residues. V was shortened by 7 bases and J by 3 bases, with 21 bases between the two germline ends. The germline gives CDR1 SGHDN, CDR2 FVKESK. The CDR3 nucleotides read TGTGCCAGCACCCTTCTCTCCCACAGGGTGGACACTGAAGCTTTCTTT. As protein: CASTLLSHRVDTEAFF.

This clonotype was seen a handful of times. The chain combines TRBV5-1 with TRBJ2-7, with D possibly called TRBD1 or TRBD2 (5 bases each). Trimming pared 0 bases from V and 2 bases from J, leaving 18 bases between. The CDR3 consists of 17 residues. Germline CDR1 and CDR2: SGHRS and YFSETQ. The CDR3 loop is CASSLEGAGSATYEQYF. DNA of the CDR3: TGCGCCAGCAGCTTGGAAGGGGCAGGGAGTGCAACCTACGAGCAGTACTTC.

The genes are TRBV5-1 and TRBJ2-3, with 8 positions matching TRBD1. Unmatched junction bases numbered 8, after V lost 3 bases and J lost 8 bases. The germline CDR1 and CDR2 sequences are SGHRS and YFSETQ. The CDR3 is made up of 14 amino acids. The CDR3 loop reads CASSYQGQGGTQYF. The CDR3 DNA follows: TGCGCCAGCAGCTACCAAGGACAGGGCGGTACGCAGTATTTT.

The chain links TRBV6-6 to TRBJ1-1; D not certain. CDR1 is MNHNY and CDR2 is SVGAGI in the germline V gene (reference sequence). V lost 2 bases to trimming and J lost 4 bases, with 8 bases between them. The CDR3 is made up of 13 amino acids. The CDR3 coding sequence is TGTGCCAGCAGTTACGTAGGGCCCACTGAAGCTTTCTTT. It is translated as CASSYVGPTEAFF.

The genes are TRBV4-1 and TRBJ2-3; TRBD2 aligns across 10 bases. The V gene end was trimmed by 1 base and the J gene end by 2 bases; junction bases not matched to a gene: 9. CDR1 is MGHRA, CDR2 YSYEKL, per germline. There are 18 residues in the CDR3. In DNA, the CDR3 is TGCGCCAGCAGCCAAGGGCGCCTAGCGGGGGCCAACACAGATACGCAGTATTTT. Amino acids: CASSQGRLAGANTDTQYF.

Only a few counts were recorded for this clonotype. This chain links TRBV2 with TRBJ1-1; the D is unclear. Germline CDR1 reads SNHLY; CDR2 reads FYNNEI. The CDR3 is 13 amino acids. The V end lost 5 bases, the J end lost 1 base, and 8 bases lay between the germline ends. CDR3 coding DNA: TGTGCCAGCAGTTGGTCAGAGAACACTGAAGCTTTCTTT. It specifies CASSWSENTEAFF.

Concerning this clonotype: Being one base from a much bigger clone, this may be a read error. The V and J genes are TRBV20-1 and TRBJ2-1, with TRBD2 identical over 10 bases. Germline values: CDR1 DFQATT, CDR2 SNEGSKA (reference sequence). The CDR3 covers 14 residues. With 0 bases clipped from V and 10 bases from J, the junction kept 6 bases outside the gene matches. The CDR3 DNA reads as TGCAGTGCTAGAGAGACTAGCGGGCCCTACGAGCAGTTCTTC. It is translated as CSARETSGPYEQFF.

The chain combines TRBV20-1 with TRBJ2-7; TRBD2 matches at 11 bases. The germline CDR1 and CDR2 sequences are DFQATT and SNEGSKA (reference sequence). This CDR3 is 15 amino acids long. V shed 3 bases and J 2 bases; nucleotides not matched to a gene: 6. CDR3 region: CSARGGLADAYEQYF. The CDR3 nucleotides read TGCAGTGCTAGGGGGGGACTAGCGGATGCCTACGAGCAGTACTTC.

This clonotype came up many times. The chain links TRBV20-1 to TRBJ2-3, with 9 bases aligning to TRBD1. Germline V CDR1 and CDR2: DFQATT, SNEGSKA (reference sequence). The CDR3 loop spans 15 amino acids. V shed 5 bases, J shed 6 bases, and the junction held 12 bases outside the gene matches. The CDR3 region is CSAQDSDRGSDTQYF. The CDR3 DNA follows: TGCAGTGCTCAAGACTCGGACAGGGGATCCGATACGCAGTATTTT.

This clonotype was picked up many times. This chain joins TRBV7-2 and TRBJ2-7; D call uncertain. The CDR3 consists of 13 residues. Looked up from germline, CDR1 is SGHTA and CDR2 is FQGNSA. V shed 1 base and J shed 7 bases, with 11 bases lying between them. CDR3 sequence reads: CASSLGALEEQYF. The CDR3 DNA sequence: TGTGCCAGCAGCTTAGGGGCCCTGGAAGAGCAGTACTTC.

The chain recombines TRBV20-1 with TRBJ2-3, with 8 bases that match TRBD1. This CDR3 is built from 13 residues. CDR1 and CDR2 (germline): DFQATT, SNEGSKA (reference sequence). The CDR3 bases are TGCAGGCCCTTGGACAGGGACACAGATACGCAGTATTTT. This sequence encodes CRPLDRDTDTQYF.

This clonotype came up a few times. This chain joins TRBV12-3 or TRBV12-4 and TRBJ1-1, with D unclear. The CDR3 has 13 residues. Trimming pared 1 base from V and 3 bases from J, leaving 6 bases between. DNA of the CDR3: TGTGCCAGCAGTTTAGTACACCACACTGAAGCTTTCTTT. Translating it yields CASSLVHHTEAFF.

This clonotype was counted a few times. The V gene is TRBV5-1, the J gene TRBJ2-5; D might be TRBD2 (7 bases). CDR3 size: 15 residues. Germline assignment: CDR1 SGHRS and CDR2 YFSETQ. V was shortened by 4 bases and J by 12 bases, with 25 bases between the two germline ends. The CDR3 is CASSLSKAGAIREYF. CDR3 coding DNA: TGCGCCAGCAGCCTCTCCAAGGCGGGGGCCATAAGAGAGTACTTC.

V gene TRBV7-2 combines with J gene TRBJ1-2; D ambiguous. The CDR3 totals 16 residues. V lost 4 bases to trimming and J lost 5 bases, with 20 bases between them. Germline V gene data show CDR1 as SGHTA and CDR2 as FQGNSA. The CDR3 DNA sequence: TGTGCCAGCAGCTACACATTTCGGAGGAGTGGGTATGGCTACACCTTC. Protein: CASSYTFRRSGYGYTF. The variable domain in full, completed from reference TRBV7-2 and TRBJ1-2, reads GAGVSQSPSNKVTEKGKDVELRCDPISGHTALYWYRQSLGQGLEFLIYFQGNSAPDKSGLPSDRFSAERTGGSVSTLTIQRTQQEDSAVYLCASSYTFRRSGYGYTFGSGTRLTVV.

About this clonotype itself: A much larger clone differs from this one at a single base, so this may be a read error. The chain joins TRBV12-3 or TRBV12-4 to TRBJ1-2; TRBD1 matches 11 bases. The CDR3 totals 14 residues. The CDR3 DNA reads TGTACCAGCAGGATCGGACAGGGGGCTGACGGCTACACCTTC. Its translation is CTSRIGQGADGYTF.

The rearrangement uses TRBV29-1 and TRBJ1-2; 7 nucleotides line up with TRBD1. With 7 bases clipped from V and 4 bases from J, the junction kept 3 bases outside the gene matches. This CDR3 has 11 amino acids. Germline V gene sequence: CDR1 SQVTM, CDR2 ANQGSEA. CDR3 sequence reads: CSARDSYGYTF. CDR3 coding DNA: TGCAGCGCCCGGGACAGCTATGGCTACACCTTC. The complete variable domain, with remaining parts taken from reference TRBV29-1 and TRBJ1-2, reads SAVISQKPSRDICQRGTSLTIQCQVDSQVTMMFWYRQQPGQSLTLIATANQGSEATYESGFVIDKFPISRPNLTFSTLTVSNMSPEDSSIYLCSARDSYGYTFGSGTRLTVV.

The rearrangement joins TRBV5-1 to TRBJ2-3, with 9 positions matching TRBD2. J was trimmed by 2 bases and V by 5 bases; bases with no gene match: 9. CDR3 length equals 16 residues. Germline V gives CDR1 SGHRS, CDR2 YFSETQ. The CDR3 sequence is CASSLLRTSDTDTQYF. CDR3 in DNA: TGCGCCAGCAGTCTGTTACGGACTAGCGACACAGATACGCAGTATTTT.

The chain employs TRBV12-3 or TRBV12-4 and TRBJ2-1; D unresolved. Deletions cut 6 bases from V and 0 bases from J, with 6 bases between. This CDR3 spans 13 amino acids. The CDR3 region has the DNA TGTGCCAGCAGGGTTAGCTCCTACAATGAGCAGTTCTTC. This codes for CASRVSSYNEQFF.

A few counts support this clonotype. The chain is built from TRBV5-1 and TRBJ1-3, with D possibly matching TRBD1 (5 bases). Per germline, CDR1 SGHRS and CDR2 YFSETQ. Trimming pared 4 bases from V and 0 bases from J, leaving 14 bases between. The CDR3 loop spans 16 amino acids. The CDR3 loop is CASSRTGQDSGNTIYF. The DNA of the CDR3 is TGCGCCAGCAGCCGCACGGGGCAGGACTCTGGAAACACCATATATTTT.

A few counts support this clonotype. The chain employs TRBV12-3 or TRBV12-4 and TRBJ1-2; a weak D match, TRBD1 (6 bases). The CDR3 is 14 residues long. V dropped 7 bases and J dropped 5 bases, with 17 bases sitting between them. The CDR3: CASKTYRVRYGYTF. The CDR3 DNA follows: TGTGCCAGCAAAACTTACAGGGTTCGGTATGGCTACACCTTC.

In regard to this clonotype: Since a much larger clone is just one base distant, this may be a read error. V gene TRBV9 combines with J gene TRBJ2-7, with D unclear. V was trimmed by 4 bases and J by 0 bases, leaving 14 bases between them. From germline, CDR1 is SGDLS and CDR2 YYNGEE. This CDR3 spans 15 amino acids. CDR3 DNA: TGTGCCAGCAGCCCAGGACGGTTAGCCTCCTACGAGCAGTACTTC. Encoded protein: CASSPGRLASYEQYF.

CDR3 in amino acids: CASSRDSRTGELFF. The CDR3 region has the DNA TGCGCCAGCAGCCGGGACAGTCGGACCGGGGAGCTGTTTTTT. The gene calls are TRBV4-3 and TRBJ2-2, with TRBD1 identical over 7 bases. CDR1 is LGHNA and CDR2 is YSLEER in the germline V gene. This CDR3 comprises 14 residues. V trimming: 4 bases; J trimming: 5 bases; junction bases outside the gene matches: 4.

The gene calls are TRBV10-3 and TRBJ1-2; 9 bases are shared with TRBD1. The CDR3 runs 13 residues. The V segment lost 4 bases and the J segment 6 bases; nucleotides outside the gene matches: 3. CDR1 ENHRY and CDR2 SYGVKD come from the germline V gene. CDR3: CAISGTGVDGYTF. The CDR3 DNA follows: TGTGCCATCAGTGGGACAGGGGTTGATGGCTACACCTTC.

The chain couples TRBV3-1 to TRBJ2-1; 14 nucleotides match TRBD2. The CDR3 has 15 residues. Per germline, CDR1 LGHDT and CDR2 YNNKEL (reference sequence). The V and J ends lost 5 bases and 11 bases, in that order; junction bases with no gene match: 8. The CDR3 spells CASSDGLAGGKKQFF. The CDR3 DNA follows: TGTGCCAGCAGCGATGGACTAGCGGGGGGCAAAAAGCAGTTCTTC.

This clonotype has at least ten counts. The CDR3 DNA is TGTGCCAGCAGCTTTTCGGGGCGCTACGAGCAGTACTTC. It encodes CASSFSGRYEQYF. This rearrangement joins TRBV7-8 to TRBJ2-7; D may be TRBD1 or TRBD2 (5 bases each). V lost 3 bases and J lost 3, with 9 bases in between. CDR3 length: 13 amino acids. Germline V gene sequence: CDR1 SGHVS, CDR2 FQNEAQ.

This clonotype was counted many times. The chain uses TRBV29-1 and TRBJ2-5, with TRBD1 identical over 7 bases. The CDR3 loop spans 12 amino acids. The germline V gene encodes CDR1 SQVTM and CDR2 ANQGSEA. Germline trimming cut 6 bases from V and 6 bases from J; bases unmatched to any gene: 7. CDR3 bases: TGCAGCGTCGGTGACAGGGAAAAGACCCAGTACTTC. Residues: CSVGDREKTQYF. The whole variable domain, remainder taken from reference TRBV29-1 and TRBJ2-5, is SAVISQKPSRDICQRGTSLTIQCQVDSQVTMMFWYRQQPGQSLTLIATANQGSEATYESGFVIDKFPISRPNLTFSTLTVSNMSPEDSSIYLCSVGDREKTQYFGPGTRLLVL.

This clonotype turned up a few times. The V gene is TRBV18, the J gene TRBJ1-5; no firm D call. Germline values: CDR1 KGHSH, CDR2 LQKENI. V was clipped by 8 bases and J by 5 bases, with 10 bases between them. This CDR3 has 12 residues. CDR3 region: CASPWTDQPQHF. The CDR3 nucleotides are TGTGCCAGCCCATGGACGGATCAGCCCCAGCATTTT.